This T cell receptor beta chain appears in the sequencing data of a study of OX40 agonist ivuxolimab in advanced cancers. Points from the study as a whole: Certain nonresponding patients likewise had low normalized T-cell clonal expansion.

Enrollment shut out patients with autoimmune disease history or systemic immunosuppression. The assay was immunoSEQ multiplex PCR, and TCRdb's table has in-frame clones only and misses some. The sample has approximately 65,000 clones; around nine tenths are singletons. The CDR3 extends over 14 amino acids. V lost 2 bases to trimming and J lost 7 bases, with 12 bases between them. Germline CDR1 is SGHTA and CDR2 is FQGNSA. Points on this clone: The antigen is not known.

The J gene is TRBJ2-4, the V gene TRBV7-2, with D hard to call. The clonotype comes from an adult with an advanced solid tumor such as melanoma, head and neck, liver or kidney cancer. The sample was CD4+ or CD8+ T cells sorted from blood, taken in a trial of the OX40 agonist ivuxolimab. CDR3 sequence: CASSLLSSVNIQYF. For the CDR3, the DNA is TGTGCCAGCAGCTTACTTTCGAGCGTTAACATTCAGTACTTC.